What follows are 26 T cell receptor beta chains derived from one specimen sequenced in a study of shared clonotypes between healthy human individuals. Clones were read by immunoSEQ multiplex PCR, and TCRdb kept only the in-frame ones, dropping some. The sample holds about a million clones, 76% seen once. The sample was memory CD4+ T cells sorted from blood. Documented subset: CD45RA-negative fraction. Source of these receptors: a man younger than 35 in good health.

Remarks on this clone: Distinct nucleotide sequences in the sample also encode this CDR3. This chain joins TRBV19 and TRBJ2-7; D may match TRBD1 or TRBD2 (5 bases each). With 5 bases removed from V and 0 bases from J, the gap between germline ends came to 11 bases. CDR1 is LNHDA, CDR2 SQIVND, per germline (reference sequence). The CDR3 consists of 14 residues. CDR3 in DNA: TGTGCCAGTAGTCCCCGGGACGGCTCCTACGAGCAGTACTTC. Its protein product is CASSPRDGSYEQYF.

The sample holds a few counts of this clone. For the CDR3, the DNA is TGTGCCAGCAGCGAGCGGACAAATCCCTACGAGCAGTACTTC. This encodes CASSERTNPYEQYF. The gene calls are TRBV9 and TRBJ2-7; possibly TRBD1 or TRBD2 for D (5 bases each). Germline V gene data show CDR1 as SGDLS and CDR2 as YYNGEE. V was pared by 3 bases and J by 2 bases, with 12 bases between. The CDR3 extends over 14 amino acids.

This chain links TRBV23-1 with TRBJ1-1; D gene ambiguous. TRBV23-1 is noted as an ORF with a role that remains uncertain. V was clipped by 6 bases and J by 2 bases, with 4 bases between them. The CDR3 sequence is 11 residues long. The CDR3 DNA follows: TGCGCCAGCAGATCAAACACTGAAGCTTTCTTT. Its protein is CASRSNTEAFF.

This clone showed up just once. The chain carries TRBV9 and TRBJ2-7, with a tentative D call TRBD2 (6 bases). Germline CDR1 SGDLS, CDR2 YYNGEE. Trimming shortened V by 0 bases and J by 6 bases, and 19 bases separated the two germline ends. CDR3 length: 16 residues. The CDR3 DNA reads TGTGCCAGCAGCGTAGACGGAGGCGGGAAAGTTGGCGAGCAGTACTTC. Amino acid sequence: CASSVDGGGKVGEQYF.

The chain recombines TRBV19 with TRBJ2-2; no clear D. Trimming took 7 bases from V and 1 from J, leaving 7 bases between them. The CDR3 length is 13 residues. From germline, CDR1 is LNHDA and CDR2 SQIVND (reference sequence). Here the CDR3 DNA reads TGTGCCAGTACGACGGTGAACACCGGGGAGCTGTTTTTT. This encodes CASTTVNTGELFF.

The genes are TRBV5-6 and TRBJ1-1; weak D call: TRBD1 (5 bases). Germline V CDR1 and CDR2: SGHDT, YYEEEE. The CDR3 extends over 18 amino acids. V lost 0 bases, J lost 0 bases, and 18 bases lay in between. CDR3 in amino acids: CASSLVVGVPLMNTEAFF. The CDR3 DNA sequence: TGTGCCAGCAGCTTGGTCGTAGGGGTGCCCCTCATGAACACTGAAGCTTTCTTT.

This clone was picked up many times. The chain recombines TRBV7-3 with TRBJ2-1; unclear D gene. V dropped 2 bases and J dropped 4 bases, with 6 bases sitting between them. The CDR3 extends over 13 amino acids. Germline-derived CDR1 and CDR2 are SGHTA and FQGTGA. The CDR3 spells CASSLSAYNEQFF. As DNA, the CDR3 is TGTGCCAGCAGCTTATCGGCTTACAATGAGCAGTTCTTC. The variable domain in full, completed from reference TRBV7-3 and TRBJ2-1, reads GAGVSQTPSNKVTEKGKYVELRCDPISGHTALYWYRQSLGQGPEFLIYFQGTGAADDSGLPNDRFFAVRPEGSVSTLKIQRTERGDSAVYLCASSLSAYNEQFFGPGTRLTVL.

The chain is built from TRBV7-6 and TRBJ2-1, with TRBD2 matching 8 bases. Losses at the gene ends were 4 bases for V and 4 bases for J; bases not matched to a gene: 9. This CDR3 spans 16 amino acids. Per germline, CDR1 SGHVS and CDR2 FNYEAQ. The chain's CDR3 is CASSSSGTRTYNEQFF. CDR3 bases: TGTGCCAGCAGCTCGTCCGGGACTAGAACTTACAATGAGCAGTTCTTC.

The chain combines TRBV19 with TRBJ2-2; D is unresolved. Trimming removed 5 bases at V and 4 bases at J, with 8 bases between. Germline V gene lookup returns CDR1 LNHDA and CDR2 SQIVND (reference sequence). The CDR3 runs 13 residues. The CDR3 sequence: CASSFLITGELFF. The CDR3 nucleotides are TGTGCCAGTAGTTTCTTAATCACCGGGGAGCTGTTTTTT. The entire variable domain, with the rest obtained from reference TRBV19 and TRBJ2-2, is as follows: DGGITQSPKYLFRKEGQNVTLSCEQNLNHDAMYWYRQDPGQGLRLIYYSQIVNDFQKGDIAEGYSVSREKKESFPLTVTSAQKNPTAFYLCASSFLITGELFFGEGSRLTVL.

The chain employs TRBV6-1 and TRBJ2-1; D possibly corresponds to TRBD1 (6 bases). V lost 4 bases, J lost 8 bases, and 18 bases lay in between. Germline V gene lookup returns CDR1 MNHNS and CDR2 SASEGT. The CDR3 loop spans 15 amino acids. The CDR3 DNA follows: TGTGCCAGCAGTGGGAGGTCAGGGGTAGGGGATGAGCAGTTCTTC. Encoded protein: CASSGRSGVGDEQFF.

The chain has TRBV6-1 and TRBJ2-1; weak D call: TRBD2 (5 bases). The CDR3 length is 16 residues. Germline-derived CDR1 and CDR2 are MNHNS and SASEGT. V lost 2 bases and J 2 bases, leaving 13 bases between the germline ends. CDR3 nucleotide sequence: TGTGCCAGCAGTGAACCGGGGAGTATCACCTACAATGAGCAGTTCTTC. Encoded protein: CASSEPGSITYNEQFF.

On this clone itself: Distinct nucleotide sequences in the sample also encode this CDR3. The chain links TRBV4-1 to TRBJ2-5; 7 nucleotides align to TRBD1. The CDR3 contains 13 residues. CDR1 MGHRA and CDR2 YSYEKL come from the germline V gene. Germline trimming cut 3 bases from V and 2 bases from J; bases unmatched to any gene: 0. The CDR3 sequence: CASSQGQQETQYF. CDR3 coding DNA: TGCGCCAGCAGCCAGGGACAGCAAGAGACCCAGTACTTC.

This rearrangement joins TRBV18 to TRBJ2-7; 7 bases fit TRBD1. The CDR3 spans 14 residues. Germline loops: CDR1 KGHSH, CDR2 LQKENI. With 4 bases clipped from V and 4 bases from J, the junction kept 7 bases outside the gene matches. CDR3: CASSLGTERYEQYF. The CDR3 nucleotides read TGTGCCAGCTCACTGGGGACAGAAAGGTACGAGCAGTACTTC.

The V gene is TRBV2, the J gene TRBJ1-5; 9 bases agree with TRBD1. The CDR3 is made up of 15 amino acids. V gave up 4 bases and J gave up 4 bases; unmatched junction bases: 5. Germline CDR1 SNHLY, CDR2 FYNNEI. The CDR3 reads CASSGPGQGNQPQHF. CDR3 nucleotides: TGTGCCAGCAGTGGCCCGGGACAGGGTAATCAGCCCCAGCATTTT.

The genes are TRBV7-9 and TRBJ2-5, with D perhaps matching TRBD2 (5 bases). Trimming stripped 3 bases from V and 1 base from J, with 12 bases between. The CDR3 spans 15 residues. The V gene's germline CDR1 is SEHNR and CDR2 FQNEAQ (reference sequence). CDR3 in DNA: TGTGCCAGCAGCTTCTTGCTAGGAGGCCAAGAGACCCAGTACTTC. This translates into CASSFLLGGQETQYF.

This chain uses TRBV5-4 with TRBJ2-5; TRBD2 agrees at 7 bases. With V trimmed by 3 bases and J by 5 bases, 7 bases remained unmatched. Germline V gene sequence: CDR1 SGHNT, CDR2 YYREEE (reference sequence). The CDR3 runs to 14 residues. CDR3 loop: CASSSAGPAETQYF. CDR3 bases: TGTGCCAGCAGCTCAGCGGGACCTGCGGAGACCCAGTACTTC.

The CDR3 sequence: CASSPIADNSYEQYF. The CDR3, as DNA: TGTGCCAGCAGCCCCATCGCAGACAACTCCTACGAGCAGTACTTC. The chain recombines TRBV7-2 with TRBJ2-7; D call uncertain. The ends were cut back, 5 bases at V and 0 bases at J, with 14 bases in the middle. The germline V gene encodes CDR1 SGHTA and CDR2 FQGNSA. The CDR3 is 15 amino acids.

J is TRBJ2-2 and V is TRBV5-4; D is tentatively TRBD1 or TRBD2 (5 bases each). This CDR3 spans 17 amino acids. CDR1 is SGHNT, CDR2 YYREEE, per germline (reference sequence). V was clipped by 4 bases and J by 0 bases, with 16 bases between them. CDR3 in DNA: TGTGCCAGCAGCCGGGGATCCGGGACCGCGAACACCGGGGAGCTGTTTTTT. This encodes CASSRGSGTANTGELFF.

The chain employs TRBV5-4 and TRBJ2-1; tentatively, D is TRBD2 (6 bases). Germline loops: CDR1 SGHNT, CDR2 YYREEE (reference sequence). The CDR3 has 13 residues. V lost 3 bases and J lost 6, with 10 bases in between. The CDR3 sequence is CASSWRASNEQFF. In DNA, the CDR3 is TGTGCCAGCAGCTGGAGGGCTAGCAATGAGCAGTTCTTC.

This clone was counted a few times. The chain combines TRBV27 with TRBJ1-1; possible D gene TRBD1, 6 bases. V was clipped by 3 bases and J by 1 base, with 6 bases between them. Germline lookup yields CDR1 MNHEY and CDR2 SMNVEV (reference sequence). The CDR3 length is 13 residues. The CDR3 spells CASSFRGNTEAFF. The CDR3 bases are TGTGCCAGCAGTTTCAGGGGGAACACTGAAGCTTTCTTT.

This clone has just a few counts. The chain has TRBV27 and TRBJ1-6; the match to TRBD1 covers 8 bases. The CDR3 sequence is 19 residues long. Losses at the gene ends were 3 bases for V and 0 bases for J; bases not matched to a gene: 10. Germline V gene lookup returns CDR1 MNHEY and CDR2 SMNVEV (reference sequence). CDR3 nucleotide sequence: TGTGCCAGCAGTTTGGGCAGGGGGCTGGGGAGCTCCTATAATTCACCCCTCCACTTT. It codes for CASSLGRGLGSSYNSPLHF.

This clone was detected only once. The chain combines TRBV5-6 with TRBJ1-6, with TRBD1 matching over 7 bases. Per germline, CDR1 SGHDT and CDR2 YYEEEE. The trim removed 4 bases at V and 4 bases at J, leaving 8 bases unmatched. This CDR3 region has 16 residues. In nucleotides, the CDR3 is TGTGCCAGCAGCCCTACAGGGGAACTTTATAATTCACCCCTCCACTTT. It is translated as CASSPTGELYNSPLHF.

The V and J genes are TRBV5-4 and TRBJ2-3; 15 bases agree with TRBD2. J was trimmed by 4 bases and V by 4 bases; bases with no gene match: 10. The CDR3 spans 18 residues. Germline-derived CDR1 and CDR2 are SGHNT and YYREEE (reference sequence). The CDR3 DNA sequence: TGTGCCAGCAGCACGGGACTAGCGGGAGGTTCCTTTTCAGATACGCAGTATTTT. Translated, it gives CASSTGLAGGSFSDTQYF.

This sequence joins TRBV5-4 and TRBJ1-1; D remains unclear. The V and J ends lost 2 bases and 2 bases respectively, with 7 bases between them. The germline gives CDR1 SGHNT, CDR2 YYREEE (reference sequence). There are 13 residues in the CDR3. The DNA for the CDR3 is TGTGCCAGCAGCTTTGGGTTTAACACTGAAGCTTTCTTT. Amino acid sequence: CASSFGFNTEAFF.

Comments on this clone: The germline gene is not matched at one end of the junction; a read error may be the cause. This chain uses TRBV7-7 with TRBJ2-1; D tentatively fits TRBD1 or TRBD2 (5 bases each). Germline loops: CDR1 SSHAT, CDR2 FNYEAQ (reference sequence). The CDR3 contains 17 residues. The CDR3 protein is CASSRAAGWGLGNEQFF. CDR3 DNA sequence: TGTGCTAGCAGCAGAGCGGCCGGGTGGGGCTTGGGCAATGAGCAGTTCTTC.

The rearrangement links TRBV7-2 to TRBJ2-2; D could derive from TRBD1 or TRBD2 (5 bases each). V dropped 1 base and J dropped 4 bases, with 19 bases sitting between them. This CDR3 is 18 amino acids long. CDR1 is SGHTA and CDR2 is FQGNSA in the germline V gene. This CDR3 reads CASSLVAVNAGTTGELFF. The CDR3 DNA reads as TGTGCCAGCAGCTTAGTCGCGGTAAATGCAGGGACCACCGGGGAGCTGTTTTTT.